The source of this T cell receptor beta chain is a study of shared clonotypes between healthy human individuals. Study-level points and caveats: Among the subsets, naive ones generally showed larger estimated richness than memory ones. Sorted-subset sequencing, rarefaction showed, was incomplete despite large depth.

The V end was cut by 1 base, the J end by 3 bases, with 6 bases between. Germline lookup yields CDR1 SGHNT and CDR2 YENEEA. This CDR3 region has 14 residues. The study separated CD4+ cells into CD45RA+ naive and CD45RA-negative memory subsets. Comments on this clone: Its antigen is currently unknown.

Produced via immunoSEQ multiplex PCR; TCRdb's table is partial and in-frame only. The sample lists approximately 2,000,000 clones, under 95% occurring once. This chain links TRBV11-3 with TRBJ1-4, with D unclear. Sequencing input: naive CD4+ T cells from PBMCs. This sample's subset: CD45RA+ positively selected. The TCR sequence derives from a man aged 18 to 29 in good health. Some clones in this sample may be carry-over from other donors' samples. CDR3 in amino acids: CASSLGSSNEKLFF. The CDR3 nucleotides are TGTGCCAGCAGCTTAGGCAGTTCTAATGAAAAACTGTTTTTT.